These 32 T cell receptor beta chains were sequenced from one sample in a study of regulatory T cells in long-lasting Graves disease. Relying on iRepertoire HTBI primers and Arm-PCR of CDR3 regions, the team built TCR beta libraries. Using its own MiXCR run on the multiplex PCR reads, TCRdb lists one record per CDR3 protein. The sample yields some 500,000 distinct CDR3 sequences, 13% seen once. The time point was: newly diagnosed GD, antithyroid drugs for less than 3 months. Researchers made the TCR library from RNA that was extracted from PBMCs. This sample was shared with a second study, whose subject was T cells in Graves' hyperthyroidism and ophthalmopathy.

The material sequenced was peripheral blood mononuclear cells (PBMCs), taken at new diagnosis, from a patient treated with antithyroid drugs. Every receptor here comes from a man aged 25 to 45 with Graves disease.

Only a few counts were recorded for this clonotype. The chain has TRBV20-1 and TRBJ2-1; TRBD2 aligns across 9 bases. The CDR3 is made up of 13 amino acids. Germline loops: CDR1 DFQATT, CDR2 SNEGSKA (reference sequence). The trim removed 7 bases at V and 7 bases at J, leaving 8 bases unmatched. The DNA of the CDR3 is TGCAGTGTGCTCCCCCTAGCGGGAAATGAGCAGTTCTTC. This encodes CSVLPLAGNEQFF.

This clonotype was observed many times. The CDR3 is CASKSGTSGDTDTQYF. CDR3 DNA sequence: TGCGCCAGCAAATCCGGGACTAGCGGGGACACAGATACGCAGTATTTT. The V gene is TRBV5-1, the J gene TRBJ2-3; 13 bases match TRBD2. The CDR3 contains 16 residues. Germline CDR1 SGHRS, CDR2 YFSETQ. V was pared by 6 bases and J by 2 bases, with 6 bases of the junction left unmatched.

This clonotype has at least ten counts. The chain couples TRBV6-2 or TRBV6-3 to TRBJ1-1; perhaps TRBD1 as D (5 bases). CDR1 MNHEY and CDR2 SVGEGT come from the germline V gene. The CDR3 consists of 14 residues. The germline V and J ends were trimmed by 2 bases and 4 bases, with 11 bases remaining between them. CDR3 protein: CASSYGRGGTEAFF. The DNA of the CDR3 is TGTGCCAGCAGTTACGGTAGGGGTGGCACTGAAGCTTTCTTT.

The CDR3 region is CASSLRTGVTYEQYF. The CDR3 DNA follows: TGTGCCAGCAGCTTAAGGACAGGGGTGACCTACGAGCAGTACTTC. The chain uses TRBV5-5 and TRBJ2-7, with TRBD1 identical over 9 bases. The CDR3 extends over 15 amino acids. CDR1 SGHKS and CDR2 YYEKEE come from the germline V gene (reference sequence). V shed 2 bases, J shed 2 bases, and the junction held 5 bases outside the gene matches.

This clonotype showed up many times. The chain recombines TRBV15 with TRBJ2-7; 7 bases match TRBD1. The J segment lost 2 bases and the V segment lost 3 bases, leaving 1 base of the junction unmatched. Germline CDR1 reads LNHNV; CDR2 reads YYDKDF (reference sequence). The CDR3 has 13 residues. CDR3 amino acids: CATSSGQAYEQYF. DNA for the CDR3: TGTGCCACCAGCAGTGGACAGGCCTACGAGCAGTACTTC.

This clonotype was found many times. The rearrangement links TRBV11-2 to TRBJ1-1; D unresolved. The CDR3 has 14 amino acids. CDR1 and CDR2 (germline): SGHAT, FQNNGV. Trimming stripped 5 bases from V and 5 bases from J, with 15 bases between. CDR3 DNA sequence: TGTGCCAGCAGCCTCGACGGCGAAGGGACTGAAGCTTTCTTT. Translating it yields CASSLDGEGTEAFF. The whole variable domain, remainder taken from reference TRBV11-2 and TRBJ1-1, is EAGVAQSPRYKIIEKRQSVAFWCNPISGHATLYWYQQILGQGPKLLIQFQNNGVVDDSQLPKDRFSAERLKGVDSTLKIQPAKLEDSAVYLCASSLDGEGTEAFFGQGTRLTVV.

The chain is built from TRBV27 and TRBJ2-7, with 9 nucleotides matching TRBD1. Unmatched junction bases numbered 16, after V lost 6 bases and J lost 7 bases. The CDR3 is 16 amino acids. CDR1 is MNHEY and CDR2 is SMNVEV in the germline V gene (reference sequence). The CDR3 region has the DNA TGTGCCAGCAGACGATATTCGGGACAGGGACGTGGTGAGCAGTACTTC. It is translated as CASRRYSGQGRGEQYF.

This clonotype came up a few times. The V gene is TRBV20-1, the J gene TRBJ2-7; D possibly corresponds to TRBD2 (6 bases). Germline V gene sequence: CDR1 DFQATT, CDR2 SNEGSKA (reference sequence). The CDR3 is 10 residues long. Trimming removed 6 bases from V and 6 bases from J, with 9 bases in between. The CDR3 reads CSALTSEQYF. In DNA form, the CDR3 reads TGCAGTGCGCTGACTAGCGAGCAGTACTTC.

This clonotype was counted only a few times. As DNA, the CDR3 is TGTGCCAGCAGTTTAGCGGGATATAAGACCCAGTACTTC. This codes for CASSLAGYKTQYF. The gene calls are TRBV6-2 or TRBV6-3 and TRBJ2-5, with 8 bases that match TRBD2. The CDR3 covers 13 residues. Germline V gives CDR1 MNHEY, CDR2 SVGEGT. The V segment lost 4 bases and the J segment 6 bases; nucleotides outside the gene matches: 4.

This clonotype has only a few counts. This chain links TRBV19 with TRBJ2-5; D not resolved. V was clipped by 5 bases and J by 4 bases, with 11 bases between them. The germline CDR1 and CDR2 sequences are LNHDA and SQIVND (reference sequence). The CDR3 is 13 amino acids. The CDR3 coding sequence is TGTGCCAGTAGTGAAATTTTCGTAGAGACCCAGTACTTC. Protein sequence: CASSEIFVETQYF. The complete variable domain, with remaining parts taken from reference TRBV19 and TRBJ2-5, reads DGGITQSPKYLFRKEGQNVTLSCEQNLNHDAMYWYRQDPGQGLRLIYYSQIVNDFQKGDIAEGYSVSREKKESFPLTVTSAQKNPTAFYLCASSEIFVETQYFGPGTRLLVL.

This clonotype was observed at least ten times. The rearrangement links TRBV28 to TRBJ2-7; TRBD1 matches 9 bases. Germline V gene data show CDR1 as MDHEN and CDR2 as SYDVKM. V lost 2 bases and J lost 4; bases outside the gene matches: 6. CDR3 length: 15 amino acids. The CDR3 is CASSLPDRGEYEQYF. The CDR3 nucleotides are TGTGCCAGCAGTTTACCGGACAGGGGAGAATACGAGCAGTACTTC.

This clonotype was counted ten times or more. This rearrangement joins TRBV7-2 to TRBJ1-3; the D is unclear. Trimming took off 7 bases at V and 1 base at J, with 11 bases between the two ends. The length of the CDR3 is 14 residues. Germline CDR1 and CDR2: SGHTA and FQGNSA. The CDR3 reads CASNIGGSGNTIYF. In nucleotides, the CDR3 is TGTGCCAGCAACATCGGAGGGTCTGGAAACACCATATATTTT.

This rearrangement joins TRBV5-4 to TRBJ2-3, with D unclear. Trimming removed 0 bases at V and 4 bases at J, with 9 bases between. This CDR3 comprises 14 residues. Germline-derived CDR1 and CDR2 are SGHNT and YYREEE (reference sequence). The CDR3 protein is CASSLDPHPDTQYF. As DNA, the CDR3 is TGTGCCAGCAGCTTGGACCCGCATCCAGATACGCAGTATTTT.

The chain employs TRBV10-1 and TRBJ2-2; D is perhaps TRBD1 (6 bases). V was clipped by 3 bases and J by 7 bases, with 12 bases between them. Germline lookup yields CDR1 WNHNN and CDR2 SYGVQD (reference sequence). The CDR3 loop spans 14 amino acids. The CDR3 loop reads CASSERGINGELFF. Here the CDR3 DNA reads TGCGCCAGCAGTGAAAGGGGGATTAACGGGGAGCTGTTTTTT.

This clonotype was seen at least ten times. The rearrangement links TRBV15 to TRBJ1-4; D is perhaps TRBD1 (5 bases). Germline values: CDR1 LNHNV, CDR2 YYDKDF (reference sequence). V lost 3 bases and J 2 bases, leaving 13 bases between the germline ends. The CDR3 is 16 residues long. CDR3 coding DNA: TGTGCCACCAGCAGGAAGGGGAGATCGACTAATGAAAAACTGTTTTTT. As protein: CATSRKGRSTNEKLFF. Drawing the rest from reference TRBV15 and TRBJ1-4, the complete variable domain is DAMVIQNPRYQVTQFGKPVTLSCSQTLNHNVMYWYQQKSSQAPKLLFHYYDKDFNNEADTPDNFQSRRPNTSFCFLDIRSPGLGDTAMYLCATSRKGRSTNEKLFFGSGTQLSVL.

This clonotype was seen repeatedly, ten times or more. The J gene is TRBJ1-3, the V gene TRBV30; 8 positions match TRBD1. V was clipped by 0 bases and J by 3 bases; unmatched bases: 4. In germline, CDR1 is GTSNPN, CDR2 SVGIG (reference sequence). The CDR3 runs to 15 residues. The CDR3 spells CAWSVFGTGGNTIYF. As DNA, the CDR3 is TGTGCCTGGAGTGTTTTCGGGACAGGTGGAAACACCATATATTTT.

Worth noting for this clonotype: A much larger clonotype is one base distant, so this may be a read error. This rearrangement joins TRBV27 to TRBJ2-1; 9 nucleotides agree with TRBD2. The CDR3 has 15 amino acids. With V trimmed by 2 bases and J by 9 bases, 8 bases remained unmatched. From germline, CDR1 is MNHEY and CDR2 SMNVEV (reference sequence). CDR3 sequence reads: CASSLVRPAGGEQFF. CDR3 nucleotides: TGTGCCAGCAGTTTAGTTCGACCAGCGGGAGGTGAGCAGTTCTTC.

The gene calls are TRBV11-2 and TRBJ2-7, with TRBD2 as a possible D gene (6 bases). The CDR3 loop spans 16 amino acids. Germline assignment: CDR1 SGHAT and CDR2 FQNNGV. Deletions cut 1 base from V and 4 bases from J, with 17 bases between. The CDR3 nucleotides are TGTGCCAGCAGCTTAGGTTCCGACGGGAGCTTTTACGAGCAGTACTTC. It codes for CASSLGSDGSFYEQYF.

The rearrangement uses TRBV2 and TRBJ2-5; D may be TRBD1 (6 bases). The CDR3 length is 12 residues. The germline CDR1 and CDR2 sequences are SNHLY and FYNNEI. The V gene lost 8 bases and the J gene lost 5 bases, with 12 bases spanning the gap. In DNA form, the CDR3 reads TGTGCCAGCTCAGGGGCCCGGGAGACCCAGTACTTC. It encodes CASSGARETQYF.

In this sample, this clonotype turned up a few times. The chain links TRBV15 to TRBJ2-7; maybe TRBD1 (5 bases). This CDR3 contains 15 residues. Trimming pared 0 bases from V and 7 bases from J, leaving 16 bases between. Looked up from germline, CDR1 is LNHNV and CDR2 is YYDKDF (reference sequence). CDR3 sequence reads: CATSRDRGGAEEQYF. The CDR3 nucleotides read TGTGCCACCAGCAGAGATCGAGGTGGGGCGGAAGAGCAGTACTTC.

CDR3 nucleotides: TGTGCCAGCAGTCGGGGGACAGGGGTCCCCGGGGAGCTGTTTTTT. The encoded protein is CASSRGTGVPGELFF. The chain carries TRBV6-2 or TRBV6-3 and TRBJ2-2, with 10 bases that match TRBD1. This CDR3 contains 15 residues. V dropped 5 bases and J dropped 6; count of bases not matched to a gene: 6. CDR1 and CDR2 (germline): MNHEY, SVGEGT.

This clonotype showed up many times. This chain links TRBV10-3 with TRBJ2-3; D may be TRBD2 (7 bases). The V end was cut by 6 bases, the J end by 6 bases, with 10 bases between. Germline values: CDR1 ENHRY, CDR2 SYGVKD. CDR3 size: 12 residues. The CDR3 loop reads CAIRQGGDTQYF. CDR3 nucleotide sequence: TGTGCCATCAGACAGGGAGGGGATACGCAGTATTTT.

Ten or more counts support this clonotype. The chain is built from TRBV12-3 or TRBV12-4 and TRBJ2-2; D gene ambiguous. The V and J ends lost 3 bases and 0 bases respectively, with 5 bases between them. The CDR3 is made up of 14 amino acids. CDR3 amino acids: CASSFFSNTGELFF. The CDR3 nucleotides read TGTGCCAGCAGTTTCTTCTCGAACACCGGGGAGCTGTTTTTT.

In this sample, this clonotype turned up a few times. CDR3 sequence: CATPYEQYF. For the CDR3, the DNA is TGTGCCACCCCCTACGAGCAGTACTTC. V usage is TRBV27 and J usage is TRBJ2-7; D gene unclear. This CDR3 region has 9 residues. Trimming took off 10 bases at V and 2 bases at J, with 3 bases between the two ends. Germline loops: CDR1 MNHEY, CDR2 SMNVEV (reference sequence).

The J gene is TRBJ2-7, the V gene TRBV30; no definite D call. The CDR3 has 12 amino acids. Between the trimmed V and J ends, which lost 2 bases and 3 bases, there was a span of 8 bases. Germline V gene data show CDR1 as GTSNPN and CDR2 as SVGIG (reference sequence). The CDR3 region is CAWSPSYYEQYF. The CDR3 DNA sequence: TGTGCCTGGAGTCCTTCCTACTACGAGCAGTACTTC.

This clonotype was recorded at least ten times. The rearrangement uses TRBV27 and TRBJ1-4; possibly TRBD1 for D (5 bases). The CDR3 length is 16 residues. Looked up from germline, CDR1 is MNHEY and CDR2 is SMNVEV (reference sequence). V gave up 4 bases and J gave up 5 bases, with 17 bases separating them. The CDR3 reads CASSWAGTRSNEKLFF. Here the CDR3 DNA reads TGTGCCAGCAGTTGGGCGGGGACCCGCTCGAATGAAAAACTGTTTTTT.

This clonotype was recorded at least ten times. The CDR3 loop is CASKVTGELFF. In nucleotides, the CDR3 is TGCGCCAGCAAGGTGACCGGGGAGCTGTTTTTT. This sequence joins TRBV5-1 and TRBJ2-2, with D hard to call. The CDR3 covers 11 residues. V gave up 6 bases and J gave up 5 bases, with 5 bases separating them. The germline V gene has CDR1 SGHRS and CDR2 YFSETQ.

This clonotype was recorded many times. This chain joins TRBV10-3 and TRBJ2-3; perhaps TRBD2 as D (6 bases). Trimming took 7 bases from V and 2 from J, leaving 13 bases between them. Per germline, CDR1 ENHRY and CDR2 SYGVKD. The CDR3 consists of 14 residues. The DNA of the CDR3 is TGTGCCATCACAGTGGGAGGTCTCACAGATACGCAGTATTTT. It translates to CAITVGGLTDTQYF.

This clonotype was recorded a few times. The rearrangement links TRBV27 to TRBJ1-2; maybe TRBD1 (5 bases). V was pared by 6 bases and J by 4 bases, with 15 bases between. This CDR3 contains 14 residues. Per germline, CDR1 MNHEY and CDR2 SMNVEV (reference sequence). The CDR3 region has the DNA TGTGCCAGCAGGCGAACCGGGACGGGCTATGGCTACACCTTC. Translated: CASRRTGTGYGYTF.

This clonotype showed up just a few times. The rearrangement uses TRBV7-9 and TRBJ2-7, with 14 nucleotides matching TRBD2. This CDR3 has 16 amino acids. The J segment lost 6 bases and the V segment lost 5 bases, leaving 9 bases of the junction unmatched. Germline-derived CDR1 and CDR2 are SEHNR and FQNEAQ (reference sequence). CDR3 coding DNA: TGTGCCAGCAGCCCGGGACTAGCGGGAGCCTTAGGCGAGCAGTACTTC. Translating gives CASSPGLAGALGEQYF.

This clonotype occurred a few times. The chain employs TRBV5-4 and TRBJ2-3, with 8 bases identical to TRBD2. CDR1 SGHNT and CDR2 YYREEE come from the germline V gene (reference sequence). The V segment lost 1 base and the J segment 2 bases; nucleotides outside the gene matches: 3. The CDR3 has 15 amino acids. CDR3 nucleotide sequence: TGTGCCAGCAGCTTGAGAGCGGGAGCCACAGATACGCAGTATTTT. Translating gives CASSLRAGATDTQYF.

There are a few counts of this clonotype. CDR3 protein: CSASEAGGFNEQFF. The CDR3 region has the DNA TGCAGTGCTAGTGAAGCGGGAGGTTTCAATGAGCAGTTCTTC. V and J are TRBV20-1 and TRBJ2-1, with 9 bases fitting TRBD2. The J segment lost 6 bases and the V segment lost 3 bases, leaving 6 bases of the junction unmatched. CDR3 size: 14 residues. Germline values: CDR1 DFQATT, CDR2 SNEGSKA (reference sequence).